This T cell receptor beta chain came from a study of cytomegalovirus exposure and HLA in healthy donors. Study-wide context: An early data release held approximately 80 million unique TCRs from HLA-typed donors.

Study-level results: Relative to equally common others, HLA-associated TCR beta chains showed greater clonal expansion in a later analysis. An Asian-associated ancestry cluster reportedly showed fewer N-insertions than the roughly 670-donor mean in a later analysis. A missense variant in DCLRE1C was later tied to TCR beta V- and J-gene trimming.

With respect to this clone: Antigen unknown.

Both 60 Vbeta primers and 13 Jbeta primers went into the PCR. Using immunoSEQ multiplex PCR, the repertoire was profiled, and TCRdb retains in-frame clones only, with some absent. The sample records about 170,000 clones, 55% to 75% being singletons. The receptor was derived from a human donor in good health. What was sequenced was PBMCs.

For the CDR3, the DNA is TGTGCCAGCAGTGGCGGACTAGTAGGTGTCTCCGAGCAGTACTTC. It specifies CASSGGLVGVSEQYF. This chain links TRBV6-5 with TRBJ2-7; 7 nucleotides line up with TRBD2. This CDR3 is 15 amino acids long. J gave up 6 bases and V 5 bases, and 13 bases lay outside the gene matches. Germline CDR1 is MNHEY and CDR2 is SVGAGI.